One sample yielded the 26 T cell receptor beta chains listed below, sequenced in a study of cytomegalovirus exposure and HLA in healthy donors. The PCR employed 60 Vbeta primers together with 13 Jbeta primers. Profiling relied on immunoSEQ multiplex PCR, and the TCRdb table lists in-frame clones only, not all of them. The sample has 250,000 or so clones, roughly 91% seen once; the top ten hold 1.7%. Specimen: PBMCs. The receptor source for this set is a girl aged 2 to 10 in good health and CMV-seronegative.

V and J are TRBV9 and TRBJ2-1; D is ambiguous. The V and J ends lost 0 bases and 1 base respectively, with 11 bases between them. The CDR3 runs to 16 residues. Germline-derived CDR1 and CDR2 are SGDLS and YYNGEE. In DNA, the CDR3 is TGTGCCAGCAGCGTAGAGACTTTCTCGTCCTACAATGAGCAGTTCTTC. Protein: CASSVETFSSYNEQFF.

This chain joins TRBV6-5 and TRBJ2-3; 8 bases align to TRBD2. From germline, CDR1 is MNHEY and CDR2 SVGAGI. The CDR3 loop spans 15 amino acids. Losses at the gene ends were 8 bases for V and 7 bases for J; bases not matched to a gene: 14. The CDR3 here is CASHSTRGVQHTQYF. Written as DNA, the CDR3 is TGTGCCAGCCATTCGACGCGGGGGGTTCAACATACGCAGTATTTT.

Only one count was recorded for this clone. The chain recombines TRBV30 with TRBJ1-1; D not certain. V lost 3 bases and J 8 bases, leaving 13 bases between the germline ends. CDR1 is GTSNPN and CDR2 is SVGIG in the germline V gene (reference sequence). CDR3 length: 12 amino acids. The CDR3 loop is CAWSPGLGEAFF. The CDR3 DNA follows: TGTGCCTGGAGCCCCGGACTGGGCGAAGCTTTCTTT.

This clone appeared a few times. The V gene is TRBV5-1, the J gene TRBJ1-6, with TRBD1 identical over 7 bases. The junction had 4 bases not matched to a gene; V was cut back by 0 bases and J by 7 bases. Germline V CDR1 and CDR2: SGHRS, YFSETQ. The CDR3 is 15 residues long. CDR3 region: CASSLGQGSNSPLHF. CDR3 coding DNA: TGCGCCAGCAGCTTGGGACAGGGATCGAATTCACCCCTCCACTTT.

The rearrangement links TRBV21-1 to TRBJ1-5; the listed D gene, TRBD1, was not tested against the DNA. TRBV21-1 is shown as a pseudogene. The CDR3 is made up of 16 amino acids. Here the CDR3 reads CASSKDPGTSNQPQHF. The DNA for the CDR3 is TGTGCCAGCAGCAAAGACCCAGGTACTAGCAATCAGCCCCAGCATTTT.

This chain connects TRBV7-2 to TRBJ2-7, with D unresolved. The ends were cut back, 4 bases at V and 0 bases at J, with 10 bases in the middle. In germline, CDR1 is SGHTA, CDR2 FQGNSA. The CDR3 is made up of 14 amino acids. DNA for the CDR3: TGTGCCAGCAGCTACGCCGAACTCTCCTACGAGCAGTACTTC. It codes for CASSYAELSYEQYF.

The chain is built from TRBV5-4 and TRBJ2-4; 7 bases fit TRBD2. Germline V lookup: CDR1 SGHNT, CDR2 YYREEE (reference sequence). V was clipped by 0 bases and J by 7 bases; unmatched bases: 7. This CDR3 spans 15 amino acids. The CDR3 protein is CASSLGSGKGNIQYF. DNA for the CDR3: TGTGCCAGCAGCTTGGGGAGCGGGAAGGGGAACATTCAGTACTTC.

V and J are TRBV6-5 and TRBJ2-7; D might be TRBD1 (5 bases). V lost 6 bases and J 3 bases, leaving 15 bases between the germline ends. The CDR3 is 14 amino acids. Germline V CDR1 and CDR2: MNHEY, SVGAGI. CDR3 nucleotide sequence: TGTGCCAGCAGCCACGGGTCAGGACACTACGAGCAGTACTTC. Protein: CASSHGSGHYEQYF.

The rearrangement uses TRBV30 and TRBJ2-1; possible D gene TRBD2, 5 bases. Germline V CDR1 and CDR2: GTSNPN, SVGIG (reference sequence). V lost 3 bases, J lost 7 bases, and 13 bases lay in between. This CDR3 has 13 residues. The CDR3 DNA reads as TGTGCCTGGAGCCGTGGCCCGGGGAATGAGCAGTTCTTC. It codes for CAWSRGPGNEQFF.

The V gene is TRBV10-1, the J gene TRBJ1-1, with TRBD1 matching 8 bases. V lost 4 bases to trimming and J lost 0 bases; unmatched junction nucleotides: 4. CDR3 length: 15 amino acids. Germline V gene data show CDR1 as WNHNN and CDR2 as SYGVQD (reference sequence). The CDR3 nucleotides read TGCGCCAGCAGTGCTCCGGGACAGGTGAACACTGAAGCTTTCTTT. It specifies CASSAPGQVNTEAFF.

The chain has TRBV6-1 and TRBJ1-5; D not resolved. CDR3 length: 15 amino acids. CDR1 and CDR2 (germline): MNHNS, SASEGT. The V end was cut by 1 base, the J end by 7 bases, with 14 bases between. The CDR3 sequence is CASSEGPSGRQPQHF. DNA of the CDR3: TGTGCCAGCAGTGAAGGGCCCTCTGGGAGGCAGCCCCAGCATTTT.

This chain connects TRBV29-1 to TRBJ2-5; 10 bases map to TRBD1. Germline-derived CDR1 and CDR2 are SQVTM and ANQGSEA. J lost 4 bases, V lost 7 bases, and 6 bases had no gene match. CDR3 length: 13 residues. CDR3 nucleotide sequence: TGCAGCGCCAGGGACAGGGGAATAGAGACCCAGTACTTC. Amino acid sequence: CSARDRGIETQYF.

The chain uses TRBV28 and TRBJ2-3; TRBD2 matches at 10 bases. This CDR3 has 16 residues. The germline V gene encodes CDR1 MDHEN and CDR2 SYDVKM. The V and J ends lost 5 bases and 2 bases, in that order; junction bases with no gene match: 7. CDR3 protein: CASSPLLAGSTDTQYF. Here the CDR3 DNA reads TGTGCCAGCAGTCCTCTACTAGCGGGGTCCACAGATACGCAGTATTTT.

V and J are TRBV6-5 and TRBJ2-3; no reliable D call. Trimming pared 5 bases from V and 5 bases from J, leaving 8 bases between. Germline V gene sequence: CDR1 MNHEY, CDR2 SVGAGI. The CDR3 runs to 12 residues. CDR3 loop: CASSPPGDTQYF. The CDR3, as DNA: TGTGCCAGCAGTCCCCCGGGAGATACGCAGTATTTT.

The chain employs TRBV6-6 and TRBJ2-2, with D perhaps TRBD1 (7 bases). The V gene lost 6 bases and the J gene lost 5 bases, with 19 bases spanning the gap. CDR3 length equals 16 residues. CDR1 is MNHNY and CDR2 is SVGAGI in the germline V gene (reference sequence). The CDR3 DNA reads TGTGCCAGCAGCGCTCCGACAGGGCGGGATACCGGGGAGCTGTTTTTT. It yields the protein CASSAPTGRDTGELFF.

This chain joins TRBV7-7 and TRBJ2-3; D not certain. The CDR3 runs 13 residues. Deletions cut 5 bases from V and 5 bases from J, with 11 bases between. Looked up from germline, CDR1 is SSHAT and CDR2 is FNYEAQ (reference sequence). The CDR3 nucleotides read TGTGCCAGCAGCCTTCACTCTGGAGATACGCAGTATTTT. This encodes CASSLHSGDTQYF.

The chain combines TRBV19 with TRBJ2-7; D unclear. The DNA end is a closer match to TRBJ2-1, so the J assignment may be wrong. CDR1 and CDR2 (germline): LNHDA, SQIVND (reference sequence). This CDR3 contains 12 residues. CDR3 loop: CASNPGYNEQFF. DNA of the CDR3: TGTGCCAGTAACCCAGGCTACAATGAGCAGTTCTTC.

This clone was counted a single time. V usage is TRBV2 and J usage is TRBJ2-7; 11 bases align to TRBD2. Germline CDR1 reads SNHLY; CDR2 reads FYNNEI. The CDR3 is 16 amino acids. The ends lost 10 bases at V and 1 base at J; junction bases unmatched: 12. The CDR3 nucleotides are TGTGCCATATTAAACGTAGCGGGGGGGAGTTCCTACGAGCAGTACTTC. Protein: CAILNVAGGSSYEQYF.

The chain is built from TRBV5-4 and TRBJ1-4; possible D gene TRBD1, 5 bases. The CDR3 totals 18 residues. The V and J ends lost 4 bases and 7 bases respectively, with 26 bases between them. Germline CDR1 and CDR2: SGHNT and YYREEE (reference sequence). The CDR3 region is CASSDWGGGGIGAEKLFF. CDR3 nucleotides: TGTGCCAGCAGCGACTGGGGGGGTGGTGGAATAGGCGCTGAAAAACTGTTTTTT.

The rearrangement joins TRBV10-3 to TRBJ2-7; 9 bases match TRBD2. CDR3 length equals 15 residues. After removal of 3 bases from V and 5 bases from J, the junction contained 8 bases not matched to a gene. Germline lookup yields CDR1 ENHRY and CDR2 SYGVKD. The CDR3 DNA is TGTGCCATCAGTGACGGAGCGGGAGGAGTCGACGAGCAGTACTTC. The encoded protein is CAISDGAGGVDEQYF.

The V and J genes are TRBV30 and TRBJ2-3, with 8 bases that match TRBD2. The CDR3 sequence is 15 residues long. Germline V CDR1 and CDR2: GTSNPN, SVGIG (reference sequence). The V segment lost 3 bases and the J segment 2 bases; nucleotides outside the gene matches: 7. CDR3 protein: CAWSPGGAHTDTQYF. The CDR3 DNA reads TGTGCCTGGAGCCCCGGGGGGGCCCACACAGATACGCAGTATTTT.

The rearrangement uses TRBV12-5 and TRBJ1-5, with no clear D. V was shortened by 3 bases and J by 0 bases, with 9 bases between the two germline ends. The germline gives CDR1 LGHNT, CDR2 FRNRAP. The CDR3 length is 15 residues. The CDR3 sequence is CASGLYGDSNQPQHF. CDR3 sequence (DNA): TGTGCTAGTGGTTTATACGGGGATAGCAATCAGCCCCAGCATTTT.

This clone was seen a handful of times. V gene TRBV6-5 combines with J gene TRBJ2-7; D is perhaps TRBD2 (5 bases). The CDR3 is 14 amino acids. V shed 6 bases and J shed 2 bases, with 14 bases lying between them. Germline V gene lookup returns CDR1 MNHEY and CDR2 SVGAGI. The CDR3 coding sequence is TGTGCCAGCAGCAACTTCGAGGGTACCTACGAGCAGTACTTC. Protein: CASSNFEGTYEQYF.

This clone was seen just once. The rearrangement joins TRBV7-2 to TRBJ2-1; 14 bases line up with TRBD2. The germline V gene has CDR1 SGHTA and CDR2 FQGNSA. V lost 5 bases to trimming and J lost 8 bases; unmatched junction nucleotides: 5. This CDR3 has 15 residues. The CDR3 DNA sequence: TGTGCCAGCAGCCCGGGGACTAGCGGGAGCGATGAGCAGTTCTTC. It codes for CASSPGTSGSDEQFF.

This clone has only one observation. The chain recombines TRBV5-1 with TRBJ2-7; TRBD1 is a possible D gene (6 bases). Trimming took off 3 bases at V and 2 bases at J, with 18 bases between the two ends. Germline CDR1 reads SGHRS; CDR2 reads YFSETQ. CDR3 length equals 16 residues. The CDR3 DNA reads as TGCGCCAGCAGCTCCAATTCCGGGACATACACCTACGAGCAGTACTTC. This codes for CASSSNSGTYTYEQYF.

The gene calls are TRBV15 and TRBJ1-2, with a weak D call TRBD1 (6 bases). Germline V CDR1 and CDR2: LNHNV, YYDKDF (reference sequence). There are 15 residues in the CDR3. Trimming shortened V by 1 base and J by 3 bases, and 12 bases separated the two germline ends. CDR3 sequence: CATSRVEWTDYGYTF. CDR3 nucleotides: TGTGCCACCAGCAGAGTGGAATGGACAGACTATGGCTACACCTTC.